The T cell receptor beta chain described here comes from a study of shared clonotypes between healthy human individuals (TCRdb year 2020). In the study overall: The cohort comprised two women and a few men aged 18 to 49 years. Per donor, three plates each were used for CD4 naive and CD4 memory, two for CD8 naive, and one for CD8 memory. The study deeply sequenced blood TCR repertoires of several healthy adults to estimate repertoire size and the extent of clonotype sharing between individuals. Different laboratories and diverse techniques were used to prepare libraries and sequence TCR repertoires, to increase sequencing depth and limit assay-specific biases. Between about 0.8 and 8.9 billion PBMCs per donor were obtained by leukapheresis. The investigation overall reported the following: Sharing across a few donors was observed for about 5% of naive CD4, over 3% of naive CD8, 2% to 2.5% of memory CD4, and roughly 0.4% of memory CD8 clonotypes. Rarefaction of sorted-subset datasets indicated incomplete sequencing despite the large sequencing depth. Sampling was restricted to blood, and TCR repertoires in tissue are likely to differ from TCR repertoires in blood. Estimated clonotype richness was generally larger for naive than for memory subsets. Based on pairwise subsampling, the degree of clonotype sharing among donors was expected to be affected by sequencing depth. The genetic and exposure-history diversity represented was limited by the small number of donors. Compared with non-shared clonotypes, clonotypes shared by all four sorted-subset donors had higher generation probabilities.

Donors were healthy HIV-negative adults with no recently reported acute infections or vaccinations. All donors were Caucasian adults living in Nashville, Tennessee, USA. CD4+ T cells were enriched by magnetic negative selection, after which naive cells were positively selected on CD45RA and the negative fraction was taken as the memory subset. Blood was collected by leukapheresis, and PBMCs were isolated by Ficoll-Histopaque density gradient centrifugation and then cryopreserved in liquid nitrogen vapor phase. Analytical flow cytometry was used to check the purity and quantity of every magnetically sorted T cell population. Genomic DNA was isolated from each sorted fraction and quantified by UV absorbance on a Nanodrop 2000c. In this sample, this clone turned up a few times. This clone's antigen is unknown. Base qualities were left out, and no much larger clone turns up one base away. The sample holds other DNA sequences that translate to the same CDR3.

Using the deep immunoSEQ assay, TCR CDR3 regions were amplified from genomic DNA by multiplex PCR. Extracted genomic DNA from each cell subset was distributed evenly across all wells of several immunoSEQ 96-well plates, and each plate was treated as a replicate. Each replicate PCR for sorted subsets received around 200 ng genomic DNA, equal to about 30,000 T cell genomes. Purified libraries were quantified with a Qubit 3.0 fluorometer, sized on a Bioanalyzer 2100, and re-quantified with the KAPA Library Quantification kit. Every immunoSEQ 96-well plate was sequenced on a separate single-read 150-cycle Illumina NextSeq 550 flow cell. Per the authors' processing: The immunoSEQ output contained only junctional sequences without quality scores, so filtering could not match that applied to full-length reads. To assign V/J genes and CDR3, sequences were annotated using PyIR, a Python wrapper for IgBLAST v1.9, with IMGT germline references. Any read was removed if the V/J assignment was weak (E-value above 1e-6), the CDR3 was missing, or the read contained stop codons, out-of-frame junctions, or ambiguous translated residues. V3J clonotypes were defined by identical inferred V gene, J gene, and CDR3 amino acid sequence. To compute the percentage overlap between repertoires, the number of shared unique clonotypes was divided by the size of the smaller repertoire. Richness of each repertoire was evaluated using RTK rarefaction, the Chao1 estimator, and Recon v2.1 estimates of unobserved clonotypes. OLGA was used to compute generation probabilities for all TCRbeta clonotypes that the gDNA method yielded from several donors. The immuneACCESS repertoire file appears here via TCRdb, limited to in-frame rearrangements. These files lack a portion of the clones; in checked studies, under half of the deficit traces to unresolved V genes, and the cause of the others is not known. V, J and clone size are taken as reported in that table, and D and trimming were inferred from the DNA itself. The sample contains some 2,500,000 clones, over 85% of them found a single time. The top ten constitute 0.35% to 0.45% of the sample.

The junction shows trimming of 3 bases on V and 3 bases on J, and the gene matches do not reach 3 bases of it. From its cysteine to its phenylalanine, the CDR3 spans 14 amino acids. Only the CDR3 DNA is retained, 42 bases long and in frame from the first base. Looking up the germline V gene yields CDR1 SGHRS and CDR2 YFSETQ. The sequencing sample was made of naive CD4+ T cells from PBMCs. The cell subset or site label here, explained by the study, means: CD45RA+ positively selected. The chain is assembled from TRBV5-1 and TRBJ1-1, with 9 bases in between that match TRBD1. This TCR derives from a man aged 18 to 30 in good health. Some clones in this sample may be carry-over from other donors' samples. The CDR3 region has the sequence CASSSRTGDTEAFF. The bases read TGCGCCAGCAGCTCGAGGACAGGGGACACTGAAGCTTTCTTT.